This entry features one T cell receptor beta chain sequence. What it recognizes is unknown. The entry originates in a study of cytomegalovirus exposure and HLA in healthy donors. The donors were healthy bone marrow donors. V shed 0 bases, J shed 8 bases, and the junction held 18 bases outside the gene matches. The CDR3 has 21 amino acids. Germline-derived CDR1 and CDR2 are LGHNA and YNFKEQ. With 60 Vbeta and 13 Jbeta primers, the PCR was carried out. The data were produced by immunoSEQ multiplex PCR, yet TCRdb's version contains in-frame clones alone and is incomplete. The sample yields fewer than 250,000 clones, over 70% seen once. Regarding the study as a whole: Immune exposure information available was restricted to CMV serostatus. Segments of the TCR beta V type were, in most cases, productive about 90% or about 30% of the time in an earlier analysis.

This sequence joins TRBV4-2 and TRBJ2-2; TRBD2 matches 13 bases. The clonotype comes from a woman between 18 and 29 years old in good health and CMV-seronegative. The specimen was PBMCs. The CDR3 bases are TGTGCCAGCAGCCAAGACGGACTAGCGGGAGTATTAAGGGTCCGGACTGGGGAGCTGTTTTTT. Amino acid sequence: CASSQDGLAGVLRVRTGELFF.